These T cell receptor beta chains were read from a single sample in a study of RUNX1 and TCR beta rearrangement in T-cell leukemia. Each CDR3 protein gets one entry after TCRdb re-called the PCR reads with MiXCR. Of about 630 distinct CDR3 sequences listed, roughly 22% are singletons. The source material was blood. These receptors all stem from a male donor with T-cell acute lymphoblastic leukemia. CDR3s include the opening cysteine and the closing phenylalanine or tryptophan. D genes are given only for firm matches. Where a row states a size, it is once, few, many or the class of an expanded clone; other rows omit it.

j_gene: TRBJ1-6
abundance: medium-sized
d_gene: -
v_gene: TRBV3-1
CDR3aa: CASSLGGSYNSPLHF

j_gene: TRBJ1-4
abundance: -
d_gene: -
v_gene: TRBV3-1
CDR3aa: CAGSQVLSGANEKLFF

j_gene: TRBJ1-1
abundance: -
d_gene: TRBD1
v_gene: TRBV18
CDR3aa: CASWGQGSSANTEAFF

j_gene: TRBJ2-1
abundance: few
d_gene: -
v_gene: TRBV5-1
CDR3aa: CASSLGPTNAGPYNEQFF

j_gene: TRBJ2-2
abundance: large
d_gene: TRBD2
v_gene: TRBV5-4
CDR3aa: CASSLGGLAGVSTGELFF

j_gene: TRBJ1-2
abundance: medium-sized
d_gene: -
v_gene: TRBV5-4
CDR3aa: CASSSTGSHGYTF

j_gene: TRBJ1-5
abundance: many
d_gene: -
v_gene: TRBV5-6
CDR3aa: CASSSWGGAGGKSPQHF

j_gene: TRBJ2-7
abundance: -
d_gene: -
v_gene: TRBV20-1
CDR3aa: CSAKPKARAHSYEQYF

j_gene: TRBJ1-2
abundance: -
d_gene: TRBD1
v_gene: TRBV5-1
CDR3aa: CASSFSAGQGYSYTF

j_gene: TRBJ1-2
abundance: large
d_gene: -
v_gene: TRBV7-9
CDR3aa: CATRSLDYGYTF

j_gene: TRBJ2-7
abundance: medium-sized
d_gene: -
v_gene: TRBV4-1
CDR3aa: CASSRLAGGLEQYF

j_gene: TRBJ2-7
abundance: -
d_gene: -
v_gene: TRBV5-6
CDR3aa: CASSLAGYGSHEQYF

j_gene: TRBJ2-7
abundance: medium-sized
d_gene: -
v_gene: TRBV28
CDR3aa: CASSLPASSSYEQYF

j_gene: TRBJ2-7
abundance: medium-sized
d_gene: TRBD2
v_gene: TRBV27
CDR3aa: CASRLAGSYEQYF

j_gene: TRBJ1-5
abundance: medium-sized
d_gene: TRBD1
v_gene: TRBV7-9
CDR3aa: CASSDGQGSGNQPQHF

j_gene: TRBJ2-7
abundance: medium-sized
d_gene: -
v_gene: TRBV9
CDR3aa: CASSVVGQSYEQYF

j_gene: TRBJ1-2
abundance: large
d_gene: -
v_gene: TRBV20-1
CDR3aa: CSAELSGGYTF

j_gene: TRBJ1-1
abundance: medium-sized
d_gene: -
v_gene: TRBV28
CDR3aa: CASSLAPRGDTEAFF

j_gene: TRBJ2-1
abundance: medium-sized
d_gene: TRBD2
v_gene: TRBV20-1
CDR3aa: CSVASSGSSYNEQFF

j_gene: TRBJ1-1
abundance: medium-sized
d_gene: -
v_gene: TRBV28
CDR3aa: CASSQEKKAEAFF

j_gene: TRBJ2-7
abundance: medium-sized
d_gene: -
v_gene: TRBV3-1
CDR3aa: CASSRVSYEQYF

j_gene: TRBJ2-1
abundance: medium-sized
d_gene: TRBD2
v_gene: TRBV6-2/TRBV6-3
CDR3aa: CASTPMGLAGGTSGNEQFF

j_gene: TRBJ2-1
abundance: medium-sized
d_gene: -
v_gene: TRBV7-9
CDR3aa: CASSLGQGRVDEQFF

j_gene: TRBJ1-1
abundance: -
d_gene: -
v_gene: TRBV19
CDR3aa: CASSLTASTEAFF

j_gene: TRBJ1-2
abundance: medium-sized
d_gene: -
v_gene: TRBV20-1
CDR3aa: CSARSDNSYSNYGYTF

j_gene: TRBJ2-7
abundance: medium-sized
d_gene: -
v_gene: TRBV30
CDR3aa: CAWSVGYEQYF

j_gene: TRBJ1-5
abundance: large
d_gene: TRBD1
v_gene: TRBV20-1
CDR3aa: CSARDRGTGGNSNQPQHF

j_gene: TRBJ1-6
abundance: medium-sized
d_gene: -
v_gene: TRBV9
CDR3aa: CASSAGAHPRGSPLHF

j_gene: TRBJ2-7
abundance: large
d_gene: -
v_gene: TRBV4-1
CDR3aa: CASSQLQGSSYEQYF

j_gene: TRBJ2-7
abundance: medium-sized
d_gene: -
v_gene: TRBV6-6
CDR3aa: CASSYSIAFGLSYEQYF

j_gene: TRBJ1-1
abundance: medium-sized
d_gene: -
v_gene: TRBV27
CDR3aa: CASSLNFLEGVTEAFF

j_gene: TRBJ2-7
abundance: -
d_gene: -
v_gene: TRBV5-1
CDR3aa: CASSDTGKSFEQYF

j_gene: TRBJ1-5
abundance: medium-sized
d_gene: -
v_gene: TRBV7-2
CDR3aa: CASSLVSISNQPQHF

j_gene: TRBJ1-2
abundance: -
d_gene: -
v_gene: TRBV19
CDR3aa: CASSSCFPGRPYGYTF

j_gene: TRBJ1-2
abundance: -
d_gene: TRBD1
v_gene: TRBV7-9
CDR3aa: CASSLFSGGDDGYTF